This entry features one T cell receptor beta chain sequence. Its target is not known. This record belongs to a study of T cell responses to AZD1222 COVID-19 vaccine. The assay was immunoSEQ multiplex PCR, and TCRdb's table has in-frame clones only and misses some. This sample yields more than 150,000 clones, of which around 93% are seen a single time; roughly 9.8% belongs to the top ten. Overall study findings and caveats: As reported, nearly half of all spike-specific TCRs target variant regions that are unmutated. The number of AZD1222 recipients seropositive at baseline was only five to seven.

The sequence was collected from an adult in good health. Specimen: peripheral blood, collected on day 0 of AZD1222 vaccination.

This CDR3 is CASSIAGEGNQPQHF. In DNA, the CDR3 is TGTGCCAGTAGTATAGCAGGGGAGGGCAATCAGCCCCAGCATTTT. The chain combines TRBV19 with TRBJ1-5; D is possibly TRBD1 (6 bases). This CDR3 region has 15 residues. Trimming removed 1 base from V and 2 bases from J, with 9 bases in between. Germline V gene sequence: CDR1 LNHDA, CDR2 SQIVND (reference sequence).